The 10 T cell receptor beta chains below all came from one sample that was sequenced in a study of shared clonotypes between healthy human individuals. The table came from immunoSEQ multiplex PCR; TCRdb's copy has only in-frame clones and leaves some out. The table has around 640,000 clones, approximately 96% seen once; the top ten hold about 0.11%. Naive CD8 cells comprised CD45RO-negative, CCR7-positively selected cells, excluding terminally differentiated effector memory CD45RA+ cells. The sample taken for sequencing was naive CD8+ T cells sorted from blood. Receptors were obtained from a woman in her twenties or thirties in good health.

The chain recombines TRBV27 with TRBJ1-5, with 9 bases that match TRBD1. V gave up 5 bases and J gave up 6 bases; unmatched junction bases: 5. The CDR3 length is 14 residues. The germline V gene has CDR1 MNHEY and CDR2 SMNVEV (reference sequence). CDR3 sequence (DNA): TGTGCCAGCAGTAGGACAGGGGCGGGTCAGCCCCAGCATTTT. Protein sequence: CASSRTGAGQPQHF.

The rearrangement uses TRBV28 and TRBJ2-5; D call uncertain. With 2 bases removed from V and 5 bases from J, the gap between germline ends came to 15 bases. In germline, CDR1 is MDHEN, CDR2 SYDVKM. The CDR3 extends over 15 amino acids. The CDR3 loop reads CASSLDPTEWETQYF. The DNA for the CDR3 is TGTGCCAGCAGTTTAGACCCCACAGAGTGGGAGACCCAGTACTTC.

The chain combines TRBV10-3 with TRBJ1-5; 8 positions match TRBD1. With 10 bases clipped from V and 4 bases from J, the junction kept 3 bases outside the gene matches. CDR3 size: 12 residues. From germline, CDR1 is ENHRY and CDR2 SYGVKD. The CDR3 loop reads CATRTGNQPQHF. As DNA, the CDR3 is TGTGCCACCCGGACAGGGAATCAGCCCCAGCATTTT.

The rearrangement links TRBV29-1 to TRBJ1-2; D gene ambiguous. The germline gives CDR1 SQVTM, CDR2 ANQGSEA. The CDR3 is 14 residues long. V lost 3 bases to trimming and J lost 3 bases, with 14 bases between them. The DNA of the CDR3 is TGCAGCGTTGATATAAGGGAGGGTGACTATGGCTACACCTTC. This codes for CSVDIREGDYGYTF.

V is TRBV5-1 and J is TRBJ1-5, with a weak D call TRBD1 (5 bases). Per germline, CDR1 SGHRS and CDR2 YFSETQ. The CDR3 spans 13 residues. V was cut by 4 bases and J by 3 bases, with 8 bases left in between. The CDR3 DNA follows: TGCGCCAGCAGCCCAGGGTTCAATCAGCCCCAGCATTTT. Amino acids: CASSPGFNQPQHF.

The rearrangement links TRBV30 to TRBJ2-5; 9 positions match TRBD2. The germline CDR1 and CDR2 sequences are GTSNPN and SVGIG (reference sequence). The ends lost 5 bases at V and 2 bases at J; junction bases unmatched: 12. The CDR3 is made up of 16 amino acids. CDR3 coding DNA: TGTGCCTGGGCTATCAATGCGGGAGGGCCTCAAGAGACCCAGTACTTC. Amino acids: CAWAINAGGPQETQYF.

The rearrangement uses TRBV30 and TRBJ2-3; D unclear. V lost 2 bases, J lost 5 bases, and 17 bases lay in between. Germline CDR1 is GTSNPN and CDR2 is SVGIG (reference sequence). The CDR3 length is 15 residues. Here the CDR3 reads CAWSLPFLRGDTQYF. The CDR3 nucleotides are TGTGCCTGGAGTCTCCCCTTCCTCAGAGGAGATACGCAGTATTTT.

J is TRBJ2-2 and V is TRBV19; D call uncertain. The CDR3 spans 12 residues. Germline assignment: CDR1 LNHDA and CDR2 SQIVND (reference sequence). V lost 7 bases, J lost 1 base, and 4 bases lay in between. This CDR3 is CASTVNTGELFF. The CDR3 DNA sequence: TGTGCCAGTACGGTGAACACCGGGGAGCTGTTTTTT.

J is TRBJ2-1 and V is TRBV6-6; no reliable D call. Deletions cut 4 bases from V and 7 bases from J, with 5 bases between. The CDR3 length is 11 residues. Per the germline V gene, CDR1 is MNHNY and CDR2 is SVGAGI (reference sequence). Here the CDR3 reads CASSFGNEQFF. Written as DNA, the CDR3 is TGTGCCAGCAGTTTTGGGAATGAGCAGTTCTTC.

The CDR3 spells CASSPTGFGYEQYF. The CDR3 DNA is TGTGCCAGCAGCCCGACAGGGTTCGGCTACGAGCAGTACTTC. The gene calls are TRBV11-3 and TRBJ2-5; 7 positions match TRBD1. Matching the DNA end better, TRBJ2-7 makes the J call doubtful. The CDR3 extends over 14 amino acids. Germline-derived CDR1 and CDR2 are SGHNT and YENEEA.